This entry is about one TCR beta chain. The antigen remains unidentified. This entry comes from a study of blood T cells in healthy people across ages. Study-wide findings and caveats: From one million sequenced T cells, diversity estimates were lower bounds. As age increased, TCR beta diversity per million T cells fell in a roughly linear fashion.

Next came a second PCR, run for roughly 6 to 11 cycles, which used a sample-barcoded 5' primer along with a J-beta primer mix. Via MiXCR, TCRdb re-called the 5' RACE reads, giving one row per CDR3 protein. This sample has hundreds of thousands of distinct CDR3 sequences, with 48% found just once. CDR1 and CDR2 from the germline V gene are SGHTA and FQGNSA. CDR3 size: 15 residues. Trimming stripped 0 bases from V and 9 bases from J, with 15 bases between. Donors gave ten milliliters of peripheral blood apiece. Sequencing was carried out using blood. This sequence was found in a man under 40 in good health. V usage is TRBV7-2 and J usage is TRBJ1-3; the D gene is possibly TRBD1 (5 bases). CDR3 DNA sequence: TGTGCCAGCAGCTTAGCGGGGAGTGGGGGTAGCACCATATATTTT. Amino acid sequence: CASSLAGSGGSTIYF. Variable domain in full (rest from reference TRBV7-2 and TRBJ1-3): GAGVSQSPSNKVTEKGKDVELRCDPISGHTALYWYRQSLGQGLEFLIYFQGNSAPDKSGLPSDRFSAERTGGSVSTLTIQRTQQEDSAVYLCASSLAGSGGSTIYFGEGSWLTVV.